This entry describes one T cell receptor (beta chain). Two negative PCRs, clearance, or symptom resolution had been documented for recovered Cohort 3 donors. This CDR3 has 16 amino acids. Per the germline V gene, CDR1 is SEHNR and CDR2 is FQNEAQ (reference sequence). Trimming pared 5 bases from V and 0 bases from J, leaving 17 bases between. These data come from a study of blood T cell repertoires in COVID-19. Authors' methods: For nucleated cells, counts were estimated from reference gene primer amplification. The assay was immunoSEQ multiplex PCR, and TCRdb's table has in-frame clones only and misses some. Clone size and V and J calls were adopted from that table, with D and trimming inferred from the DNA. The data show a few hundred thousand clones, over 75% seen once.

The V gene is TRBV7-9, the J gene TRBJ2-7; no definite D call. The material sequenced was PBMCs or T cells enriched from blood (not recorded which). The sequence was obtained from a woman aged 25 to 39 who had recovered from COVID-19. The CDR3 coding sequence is TGTGCCAGCAGCCTAAAAACCGCACCGAGCTCCTACGAGCAGTACTTC. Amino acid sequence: CASSLKTAPSSYEQYF.